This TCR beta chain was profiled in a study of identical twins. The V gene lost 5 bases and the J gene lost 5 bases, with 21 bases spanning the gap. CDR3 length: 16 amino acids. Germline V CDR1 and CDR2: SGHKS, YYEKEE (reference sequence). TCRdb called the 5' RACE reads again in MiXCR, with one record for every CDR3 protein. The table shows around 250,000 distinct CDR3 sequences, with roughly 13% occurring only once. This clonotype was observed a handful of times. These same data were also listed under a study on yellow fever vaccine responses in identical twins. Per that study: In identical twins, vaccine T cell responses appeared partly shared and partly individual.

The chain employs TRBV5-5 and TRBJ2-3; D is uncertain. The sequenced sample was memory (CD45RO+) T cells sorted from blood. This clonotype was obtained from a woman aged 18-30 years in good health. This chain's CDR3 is CASSPPHGWSQDTQYF. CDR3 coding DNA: TGTGCCAGCAGTCCGCCCCACGGATGGAGTCAAGATACGCAGTATTTT.